This T cell receptor (beta chain) was identified in a study of cytomegalovirus exposure and HLA in healthy donors. 60 Vbeta and 13 Jbeta primers were used in PCR. Data came from immunoSEQ multiplex PCR; TCRdb stores just in-frame clones and leaves some out. The sample consists of 130,000 or so clones, under 85% of them appearing once. V dropped 2 bases and J dropped 4 bases, with 6 bases sitting between them. This CDR3 has 13 residues. Per the germline V gene, CDR1 is MGHDK and CDR2 is SYGVNS. This clone showed up many times. Its antigen is not known. The study, taken as a whole, reports: Among TCR beta chains, those listed as cytomegalovirus-associated numbered some 170. CMV serostatus was the sole immune exposure data available.

This clonotype originated in a man younger than 40 in good health and CMV-seronegative. This chain links TRBV25-1 with TRBJ1-3; D is undetermined. Sequencing was carried out using PBMCs. The CDR3 protein is CASSEPGGNTIYF. CDR3 in DNA: TGTGCCAGCAGTGAACCGGGGGGAAACACCATATATTTT.